Listed here is a single T cell receptor beta chain. Its matching antigen is unknown. Donors were ostensibly healthy at sampling, although undocumented immune exposures were probable. Germline V lookup: CDR1 SGHDN, CDR2 FVKESK. V was clipped by 1 base and J by 0 bases, with 12 bases between them. This CDR3 comprises 16 residues. PCR primers comprised 60 Vbeta and 13 Jbeta primers. TCRdb's table, derived via immunoSEQ multiplex PCR, lists solely in-frame clones and lacks some. In all, the sample yields 200,000 or so clones. The entry originates in a study of cytomegalovirus exposure and HLA in healthy donors. Overall study results and limits: No immune exposure information besides CMV serostatus was available. According to a later analysis, most TCR beta chains associated with CMV appeared HLA-restricted. Of the V segments, some could not be distinguished, including TRBV6-2 and TRBV6-3, and were excluded.

Sequencing was carried out using PBMCs. The TCR originated in a girl aged 2 to 10 in good health and CMV-seropositive. J is TRBJ1-1 and V is TRBV14; D gene uncertain. The CDR3 loop reads CASSQATLPVNTEAFF. The CDR3 coding sequence is TGTGCCAGCAGCCAAGCCACGCTACCCGTGAACACTGAAGCTTTCTTT.